The 20 T cell receptor beta chains below come from one sample, sequenced in a study of shared clonotypes between healthy human individuals. The assay was immunoSEQ multiplex PCR, and TCRdb's table has in-frame clones only and misses some. The sample carries approximately 1.1 million clones, around 78% recorded once. Sequencing was done on a sample of memory CD4+ T cells from PBMCs. Noted subset: CD45RA-negative fraction. The receptors were sampled from a man between 18 and 35 years old in good health. Some clones in this sample may be carry-over from other donors' samples.

For this clone: Different DNA sequences within this sample yield the same CDR3. The genes are TRBV2 and TRBJ2-3; the D is unclear. Germline CDR1 reads SNHLY; CDR2 reads FYNNEI. The CDR3 covers 12 residues. Trimming took 4 bases from V and 1 from J, leaving 3 bases between them. The CDR3 DNA is TGTGCCAGCAGTGCTCGCACAGATACGCAGTATTTT. As protein: CASSARTDTQYF.

This clone was counted a single time. This chain links TRBV7-2 with TRBJ2-2; D remains unclear. V lost 3 bases and J 1 base, leaving 12 bases between the germline ends. CDR1 is SGHTA, CDR2 FQGNSA, per germline. This CDR3 region has 16 residues. DNA of the CDR3: TGTGCCAGCAGCTTCCAGTCCTTACAGAACACCGGGGAGCTGTTTTTT. This encodes CASSFQSLQNTGELFF.

This clone was seen more than once but under ten times. The rearrangement links TRBV18 to TRBJ1-2, with TRBD1 matching over 8 bases. V gave up 2 bases and J gave up 6 bases; unmatched junction bases: 8. Germline V gene sequence: CDR1 KGHSH, CDR2 LQKENI. This CDR3 spans 15 amino acids. Here the CDR3 reads CASSPSPGGADGYTF. The CDR3 DNA follows: TGTGCCAGCTCACCAAGCCCAGGGGGCGCGGATGGCTACACCTTC. Filled out from reference TRBV18 and TRBJ1-2, the complete variable domain reads NAGVMQNPRHLVRRRGQEARLRCSPMKGHSHVYWYRQLPEEGLKFMVYLQKENIIDESGMPKERFSAEFPKEGPSILRIQQVVRGDSAAYFCASSPSPGGADGYTFGSGTRLTVV.

This chain connects TRBV28 to TRBJ2-1; 10 bases line up with TRBD2. Per germline, CDR1 MDHEN and CDR2 SYDVKM. J gave up 2 bases and V 5 bases, and 3 bases lay outside the gene matches. CDR3 length equals 15 residues. CDR3 DNA sequence: TGTGCCAGCAGTAGTAGCGGGAGGACCTACAATGAGCAGTTCTTC. Translating it yields CASSSSGRTYNEQFF.

The V gene is TRBV28, the J gene TRBJ1-1; D uncertain. The length of the CDR3 is 13 residues. Between the trimmed V and J ends, which lost 2 bases and 11 bases, there was a span of 15 bases. CDR1 is MDHEN, CDR2 SYDVKM, per germline. The CDR3: CASSLNQVGFAFF. The CDR3, as DNA: TGTGCCAGCAGTTTAAACCAGGTAGGGTTCGCTTTCTTT.

V and J are TRBV25-1 and TRBJ2-1; D is possibly TRBD2 (6 bases). The germline CDR1 and CDR2 sequences are MGHDK and SYGVNS. V was cut by 6 bases and J by 2 bases, with 14 bases left in between. CDR3 length: 15 amino acids. CDR3 sequence reads: CASRQPGDAYNEQFF. DNA of the CDR3: TGTGCCAGCAGACAACCGGGGGACGCCTACAATGAGCAGTTCTTC.

V and J are TRBV5-4 and TRBJ1-5, with D hard to call. Trimming shortened V by 4 bases and J by 9 bases, and 14 bases separated the two germline ends. The CDR3 totals 13 residues. From germline, CDR1 is SGHNT and CDR2 YYREEE (reference sequence). In DNA, the CDR3 is TGTGCCAGCAGCCTGAATCCCTCGACGCCCCAGCATTTT. This encodes CASSLNPSTPQHF.

The chain couples TRBV27 to TRBJ2-3, with D hard to call. Germline assignment: CDR1 MNHEY and CDR2 SMNVEV (reference sequence). This CDR3 has 13 residues. V shed 4 bases and J shed 9 bases, with 14 bases lying between them. CDR3 coding DNA: TGTGCCAGCAGTTCAAGGGTGGTCCCCACGCAGTATTTT. It yields the protein CASSSRVVPTQYF.

The gene calls are TRBV9 and TRBJ1-1; D is unresolved. The ends were cut back, 4 bases at V and 4 bases at J, with 11 bases in the middle. The CDR3 extends over 13 amino acids. Germline-derived CDR1 and CDR2 are SGDLS and YYNGEE. The CDR3 sequence is CASSLRPATEAFF. CDR3 bases: TGTGCCAGCAGCCTCCGACCAGCCACTGAAGCTTTCTTT.

The chain joins TRBV7-9 to TRBJ2-3; the D gene is possibly TRBD1 (6 bases). Germline lookup yields CDR1 SEHNR and CDR2 FQNEAQ (reference sequence). V was trimmed by 4 bases and J by 2 bases, leaving 7 bases between them. This CDR3 region has 13 residues. The CDR3 loop is CASSWDNTDTQYF. CDR3 nucleotides: TGTGCCAGCAGCTGGGACAACACAGATACGCAGTATTTT.

The chain combines TRBV10-1 with TRBJ2-5; 7 bases are shared with TRBD2. V lost 4 bases and J lost 4; bases outside the gene matches: 12. The germline V gene has CDR1 WNHNN and CDR2 SYGVQD (reference sequence). The CDR3 has 16 amino acids. The DNA for the CDR3 is TGCGCCAGCAGTGTTGGAGTGGCGGGAGCGGGAGAGACCCAGTACTTC. It codes for CASSVGVAGAGETQYF.

The chain carries TRBV11-2 and TRBJ2-3; possibly TRBD2 for D (6 bases). The V and J ends lost 5 bases and 6 bases respectively, with 18 bases between them. Germline loops: CDR1 SGHAT, CDR2 FQNNGV. The CDR3 is 15 residues long. The CDR3 sequence: CASSQTPQGGDTQYF. DNA of the CDR3: TGTGCCAGCAGCCAAACCCCCCAGGGAGGTGATACGCAGTATTTT.

This chain connects TRBV2 to TRBJ2-7, with TRBD2 matching 9 bases. The CDR3 is made up of 14 amino acids. The V and J ends lost 6 bases and 9 bases, in that order; junction bases with no gene match: 12. Germline V lookup: CDR1 SNHLY, CDR2 FYNNEI. The CDR3 nucleotides are TGTGCCAGCAGCCCCCTGCTAGCGGGGAGGGGGCAGTACTTC. Translating it yields CASSPLLAGRGQYF.

This clone was recorded a few times. This chain links TRBV7-9 with TRBJ2-5, with D possibly matching TRBD2 (6 bases). The CDR3 is made up of 15 amino acids. The germline CDR1 and CDR2 sequences are SEHNR and FQNEAQ (reference sequence). Trimming cost V 5 bases and J 1 base, with 14 bases left between them. CDR3 in DNA: TGTGCCAGCAGCCTGGGACTCTCGCGCCAAGAGACCCAGTACTTC. Encoded protein: CASSLGLSRQETQYF.

This sequence joins TRBV19 and TRBJ1-2; no clear D. The germline CDR1 and CDR2 sequences are LNHDA and SQIVND (reference sequence). Trimming took 11 bases from V and 0 from J, leaving 16 bases between them. The CDR3 is 14 residues long. As DNA, the CDR3 is TGTGCCTCATCCCCACGGGTGGCTAACTATGGCTACACCTTC. Translation: CASSPRVANYGYTF.

This clone was counted once. The DNA for the CDR3 is TGTGCCAGCTCACCACGCAGTCCACAGGGAGATTATGGCTACACCTTC. Residues: CASSPRSPQGDYGYTF. This chain uses TRBV18 with TRBJ1-2, with D possibly matching TRBD1 (6 bases). Trimming removed 1 base from V and 5 bases from J, with 17 bases in between. Germline assignment: CDR1 KGHSH and CDR2 LQKENI. This CDR3 contains 16 residues.

This chain connects TRBV11-2 to TRBJ1-3, with no clear D. The CDR3 length is 14 residues. The germline V gene encodes CDR1 SGHAT and CDR2 FQNNGV. Trimming left V 4 bases short and J 4 bases short, with 11 bases between. The CDR3 region has the DNA TGTGCCAGCAGCTCCACGACGTGGGGAAACACCATATATTTT. It translates to CASSSTTWGNTIYF.

In the case of this clone: A clone one base away is much larger, so this may be a read error. The sample has other DNA sequences that encode this CDR3 too. The V and J genes are TRBV7-3 and TRBJ2-3, with D unresolved. V dropped 0 bases and J dropped 3 bases, with 4 bases sitting between them. The germline gives CDR1 SGHTA, CDR2 FQGTGA. This CDR3 region has 13 residues. The CDR3 region is CASSLTGTDTQYF. The CDR3 nucleotides are TGTGCCAGCAGCTTAACGGGAACAGATACGCAGTATTTT.

The genes are TRBV7-3 and TRBJ2-7, with D possibly called TRBD1 or TRBD2 (6 bases each). This CDR3 is built from 17 residues. Germline V gene lookup returns CDR1 SGHTA and CDR2 FQGTGA. Trimming took off 1 base at V and 3 bases at J, with 19 bases between the two ends. CDR3 bases: TGTGCCAGCAGCTTAAAAAGGGGGAGGCCCTCGGACTACGAGCAGTACTTC. It specifies CASSLKRGRPSDYEQYF.

The count of this clone is one. The chain is built from TRBV2 and TRBJ2-3, with 7 bases aligning to TRBD1. The CDR3 totals 15 residues. Germline assignment: CDR1 SNHLY and CDR2 FYNNEI. V gave up 6 bases and J gave up 1 base; unmatched junction bases: 7. The CDR3 is CASRENRGGTDTQYF. The CDR3 DNA follows: TGTGCCAGCAGGGAGAACAGGGGTGGCACAGATACGCAGTATTTT.